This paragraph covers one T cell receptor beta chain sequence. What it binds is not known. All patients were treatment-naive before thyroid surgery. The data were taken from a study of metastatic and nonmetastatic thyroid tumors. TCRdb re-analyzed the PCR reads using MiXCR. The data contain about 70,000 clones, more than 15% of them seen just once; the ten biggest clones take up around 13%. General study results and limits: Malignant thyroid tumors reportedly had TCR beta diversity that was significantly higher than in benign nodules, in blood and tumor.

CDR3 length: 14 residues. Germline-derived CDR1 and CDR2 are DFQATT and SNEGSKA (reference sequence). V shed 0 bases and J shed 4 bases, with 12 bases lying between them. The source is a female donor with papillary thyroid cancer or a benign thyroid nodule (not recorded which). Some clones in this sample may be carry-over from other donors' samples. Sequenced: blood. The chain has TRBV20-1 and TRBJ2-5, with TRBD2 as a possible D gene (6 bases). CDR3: CSARELGTAETQYF. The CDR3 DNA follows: TGCAGTGCTAGAGAGTTAGGGACTGCAGAGACCCAGTACTTC.